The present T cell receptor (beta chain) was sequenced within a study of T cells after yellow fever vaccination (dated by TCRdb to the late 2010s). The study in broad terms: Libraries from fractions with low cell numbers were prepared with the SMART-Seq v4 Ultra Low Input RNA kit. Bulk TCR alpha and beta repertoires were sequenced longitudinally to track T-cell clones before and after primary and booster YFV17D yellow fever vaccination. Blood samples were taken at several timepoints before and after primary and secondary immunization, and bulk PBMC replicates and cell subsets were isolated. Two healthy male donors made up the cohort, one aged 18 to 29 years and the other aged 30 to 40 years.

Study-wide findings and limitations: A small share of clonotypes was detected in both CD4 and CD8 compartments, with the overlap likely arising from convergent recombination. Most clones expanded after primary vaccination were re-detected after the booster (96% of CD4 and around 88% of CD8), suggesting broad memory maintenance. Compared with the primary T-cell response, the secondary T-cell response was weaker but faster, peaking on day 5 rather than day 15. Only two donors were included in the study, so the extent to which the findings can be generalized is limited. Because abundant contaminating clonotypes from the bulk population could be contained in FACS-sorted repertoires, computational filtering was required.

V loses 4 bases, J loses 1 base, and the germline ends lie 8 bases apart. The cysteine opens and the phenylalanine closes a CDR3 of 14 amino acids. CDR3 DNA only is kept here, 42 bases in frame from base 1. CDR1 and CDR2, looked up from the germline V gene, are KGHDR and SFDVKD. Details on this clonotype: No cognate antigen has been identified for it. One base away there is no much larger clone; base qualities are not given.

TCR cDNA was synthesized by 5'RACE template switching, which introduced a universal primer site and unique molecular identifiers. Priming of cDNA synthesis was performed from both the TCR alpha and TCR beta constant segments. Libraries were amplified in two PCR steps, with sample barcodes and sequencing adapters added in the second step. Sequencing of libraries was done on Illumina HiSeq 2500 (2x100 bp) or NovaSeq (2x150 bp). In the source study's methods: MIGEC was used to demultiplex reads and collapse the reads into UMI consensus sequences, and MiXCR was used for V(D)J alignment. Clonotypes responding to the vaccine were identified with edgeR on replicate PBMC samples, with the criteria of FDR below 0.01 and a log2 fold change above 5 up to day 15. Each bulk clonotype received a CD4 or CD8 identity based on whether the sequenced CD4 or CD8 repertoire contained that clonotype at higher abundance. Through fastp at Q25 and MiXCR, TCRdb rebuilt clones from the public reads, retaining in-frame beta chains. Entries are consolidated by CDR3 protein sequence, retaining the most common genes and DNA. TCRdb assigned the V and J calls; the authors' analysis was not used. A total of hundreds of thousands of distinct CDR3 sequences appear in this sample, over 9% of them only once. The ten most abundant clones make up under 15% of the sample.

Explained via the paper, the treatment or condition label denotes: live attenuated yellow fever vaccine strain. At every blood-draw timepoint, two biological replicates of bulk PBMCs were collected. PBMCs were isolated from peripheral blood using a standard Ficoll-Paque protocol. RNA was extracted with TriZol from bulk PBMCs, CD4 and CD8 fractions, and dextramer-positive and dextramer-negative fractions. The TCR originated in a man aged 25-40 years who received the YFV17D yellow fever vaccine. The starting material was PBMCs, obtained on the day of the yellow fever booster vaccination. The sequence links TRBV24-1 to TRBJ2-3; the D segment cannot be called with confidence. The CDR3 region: CATSDLLGTDTQYF. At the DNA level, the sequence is TGTGCCACCAGTGACCTCTTAGGCACAGATACGCAGTATTTT.